The sequence of this T cell receptor beta chain was determined in a study of OX40 agonist ivuxolimab in advanced cancers. Sequencing was performed with immunoSEQ multiplex PCR; in TCRdb, only in-frame clones are kept and a portion is missing. Found here are about 61,000 clones, approximately 81% of them singletons; the top ten hold less than 0.6%. The germline V gene has CDR1 SGHAT and CDR2 FQNNGV. V was shortened by 1 base and J by 6 bases, with 13 bases between the two germline ends. The CDR3 totals 14 residues. Points from the study as a whole: Nonresponders, in some cases, also had low normalized T-cell clonal expansion.

About this clone itself: Antigen: not known.

At baseline, cycle 4 day 1, and cycle 7 day 1, blood was sampled. The chain couples TRBV11-2 to TRBJ2-7; either TRBD1 or TRBD2 may supply D (5 bases each). The clonotype comes from an adult with an advanced solid tumor such as melanoma, head and neck, liver or kidney cancer. This sample comprised CD4+ or CD8+ T cells sorted from blood, obtained in a trial of the OX40 agonist ivuxolimab. In nucleotides, the CDR3 is TGTGCCAGCAGCTTAGGGCTGGGGGTCGGCGAGCAGTACTTC. Translating gives CASSLGLGVGEQYF.